The 21 T cell receptor beta chains given below trace back to one sample, sequenced in a study of T-cell memory formation after mild COVID-19. MiXCR was run by TCRdb on the 5' RACE reads, yielding one entry per CDR3 protein. The table includes a few hundred thousand distinct CDR3 sequences, less than 25% detected once. The source material was PBMCs or a T cell subset sorted from them (not recorded which). These receptors originate from an adult woman who had mild COVID-19 (a few samples of this study predate the infection). Cell type and time point are not known.

In its sample, this clonotype was seen a few times. V is TRBV4-1 and J is TRBJ2-3; D is unresolved. Germline V gene data show CDR1 as MGHRA and CDR2 as YSYEKL. The CDR3 spans 14 residues. The ends were cut back, 0 bases at V and 2 bases at J, with 6 bases in the middle. The CDR3 nucleotides are TGCGCCAGCAGCCAAGAGCTAGACACAGATACGCAGTATTTT. Amino acid sequence: CASSQELDTDTQYF.

This clonotype was found a few times. CDR3 nucleotides: TGTGCCAGCAGTTTATTACTAGCGGCAAACACAGATACGCAGTATTTT. Encoded protein: CASSLLLAANTDTQYF. V is TRBV12-3 or TRBV12-4 and J is TRBJ2-3; TRBD2 matches 8 bases. The CDR3 extends over 16 amino acids. Losses at the gene ends were 2 bases for V and 2 bases for J; bases not matched to a gene: 6.

The CDR3: CASSPRLDADTQYF. CDR3 coding DNA: TGTGCCAGCAGCCCCCGACTAGATGCAGATACGCAGTATTTT. The J gene is TRBJ2-3, the V gene TRBV3-1; a possible D gene is TRBD2 (6 bases). The V gene lost 4 bases and the J gene lost 4 bases, with 12 bases spanning the gap. The CDR3 runs 14 residues. Per the germline V gene, CDR1 is LGHDT and CDR2 is YNNKEL (reference sequence).

The chain recombines TRBV12-3 or TRBV12-4 with TRBJ1-2; D may be TRBD1 (5 bases). The germline V and J ends were trimmed by 6 bases and 2 bases, with 16 bases remaining between them. This CDR3 is built from 15 residues. This CDR3 is CASRLRPGTNYGYTF. The CDR3 DNA reads as TGTGCCAGCAGGCTTAGACCCGGGACCAACTATGGCTACACCTTC.

This chain links TRBV29-1 with TRBJ1-1; D gene uncertain. The CDR3 extends over 11 amino acids. Between the trimmed V and J ends, which lost 4 bases and 1 base, there was a span of 4 bases. Germline V gives CDR1 SQVTM, CDR2 ANQGSEA. CDR3 in amino acids: CSVAENTEAFF. In DNA form, the CDR3 reads TGCAGCGTTGCGGAGAACACTGAAGCTTTCTTT.

This clonotype was seen only a few times. Sequence at one end of the junction differs from germline and may be a read error. The chain employs TRBV29-1 and TRBJ1-2, with D possibly matching TRBD1 (5 bases). Germline CDR1 is SQVTM and CDR2 is ANQGSEA. The CDR3 is 15 residues long. The CDR3 here is CSVEDYGTEDYGYTF. CDR3 DNA sequence: TGCAGCGTCGAAGACTACGGGACGGAAGACTATGGCTACACCTTC.

This clonotype was counted many times. The rearrangement uses TRBV5-1 and TRBJ1-2; D uncertain. Trimming cost V 0 bases and J 10 bases, with 16 bases left between them. Germline-derived CDR1 and CDR2 are SGHRS and YFSETQ. This CDR3 is built from 14 residues. The CDR3 loop is CASSLVAGTSLYTF. As DNA, the CDR3 is TGCGCCAGCAGCTTGGTGGCTGGAACCTCTCTCTACACCTTC.

The rearrangement links TRBV5-6 to TRBJ2-1; possibly TRBD2 for D (6 bases). The germline V and J ends were trimmed by 5 bases and 4 bases, with 10 bases remaining between them. In germline, CDR1 is SGHDT, CDR2 YYEEEE. The length of the CDR3 is 13 residues. The CDR3 DNA reads as TGTGCCAGCAGTCGGGAGTTATACAATGAGCAGTTCTTC. Translated, it gives CASSRELYNEQFF. The whole variable domain, filled in from reference TRBV5-6 and TRBJ2-1, reads DAGVTQSPTHLIKTRGQQVTLRCSPKSGHDTVSWYQQALGQGPQFIFQYYEEEERQRGNFPDRFSGHQFPNYSSELNVNALLLGDSALYLCASSRELYNEQFFGPGTRLTVL.

J is TRBJ1-2 and V is TRBV15; 12 nucleotides line up with TRBD1. CDR1 and CDR2 (germline): LNHNV, YYDKDF (reference sequence). The CDR3 length is 19 residues. The trim removed 2 bases at V and 6 bases at J, leaving 16 bases unmatched. CDR3 residues: CATSRSNWEGQGARHGYTF. The CDR3 bases are TGTGCCACCAGCAGATCCAATTGGGAGGGACAGGGGGCTAGGCATGGCTACACCTTC.

This clonotype came up a few times. The rearrangement links TRBV6-5 to TRBJ2-1; 8 bases fit TRBD1. The CDR3 loop spans 17 amino acids. Germline loops: CDR1 MNHEY, CDR2 SVGAGI. V lost 0 bases and J lost 3; bases outside the gene matches: 7. The chain's CDR3 is CASSYSSEGQGYNEQFF. For the CDR3, the DNA is TGTGCCAGCAGTTACTCCAGTGAAGGACAGGGCTACAATGAGCAGTTCTTC.

This clonotype was observed many times. The rearrangement links TRBV7-2 to TRBJ2-2; 8 positions agree with TRBD2. Trimming cost V 5 bases and J 6 bases; bases outside gene matches: 8. Germline values: CDR1 SGHTA, CDR2 FQGNSA. The CDR3 contains 15 residues. The CDR3 DNA reads TGTGCCAGCAGCCCCAATCCGGGACTAGCCGGGGAGCTGTTTTTT. It encodes CASSPNPGLAGELFF.

This chain joins TRBV12-3 or TRBV12-4 and TRBJ1-2; D is possibly TRBD1 (5 bases). V gave up 6 bases and J gave up 4 bases, with 18 bases separating them. The CDR3 extends over 15 amino acids. CDR3 DNA sequence: TGTGCCAGCAGCTCCATGCAGGGTGACGCCTATGGCTACACCTTC. It is translated as CASSSMQGDAYGYTF.

This clonotype was observed a handful of times. The CDR3 nucleotides read TGCGCCAGCAAGGGTAACAATGAGCAGTTCTTC. Protein sequence: CASKGNNEQFF. The genes are TRBV5-1 and TRBJ2-1; D gene unclear. The CDR3 loop spans 11 amino acids. CDR1 and CDR2 (germline): SGHRS, YFSETQ. Trimming shortened V by 6 bases and J by 5 bases, and 6 bases separated the two germline ends. Supplemented by reference TRBV5-1 and TRBJ2-1, the full variable domain reads KAGVTQTPRYLIKTRGQQVTLSCSPISGHRSVSWYQQTPGQGLQFLFEYFSETQRNKGNFPGRFSGRQFSNSRSEMNVSTLELGDSALYLCASKGNNEQFFGPGTRLTVL.

The chain couples TRBV11-1 to TRBJ2-5, with 9 nucleotides matching TRBD2. This CDR3 has 15 residues. The V segment lost 0 bases and the J segment 5 bases; nucleotides outside the gene matches: 4. Germline values: CDR1 SGHAT, CDR2 FQDESV (reference sequence). The CDR3, as DNA: TGTGCCAGCAGCTTAGCGTCTAGCGGGGTGGAGACCCAGTACTTC. Its translation is CASSLASSGVETQYF.

This clonotype turned up a few times. The chain joins TRBV6-1 to TRBJ1-2, with D hard to call. V was cut by 3 bases and J by 3 bases, with 5 bases left in between. The CDR3 loop spans 12 amino acids. CDR1 is MNHNS and CDR2 is SASEGT in the germline V gene. As DNA, the CDR3 is TGTGCCAGCAGTGATGGGTACTATGGCTACACCTTC. This encodes CASSDGYYGYTF.

This clonotype was recorded a few times. The gene calls are TRBV7-3 and TRBJ2-3; D assignment may be TRBD1 or TRBD2 (5 bases each). Germline V lookup: CDR1 SGHTA, CDR2 FQGTGA. The V end was cut by 0 bases, the J end by 1 base, with 17 bases between. The CDR3 contains 18 residues. The CDR3 DNA reads TGTGCCAGCAGCTTAACTGATTGGGGACCTGTAGGCACAGATACGCAGTATTTT. Its protein product is CASSLTDWGPVGTDTQYF.

This clonotype was recorded a few times. The rearrangement links TRBV4-3 to TRBJ2-3; D unresolved. Germline lookup yields CDR1 LGHNA and CDR2 YSLEER. The CDR3 is 14 residues long. The V gene lost 0 bases and the J gene lost 8 bases, with 12 bases spanning the gap. CDR3 nucleotides: TGCGCCAGCAGCCAAGATCCTCCCACGGGTACGCAGTATTTT. Its protein product is CASSQDPPTGTQYF.

The chain couples TRBV6-6 to TRBJ1-5, with 8 bases aligning to TRBD1. The CDR3 contains 16 residues. CDR1 is MNHNY, CDR2 SVGAGI, per germline (reference sequence). The J segment lost 3 bases and the V segment lost 6 bases, leaving 10 bases of the junction unmatched. The DNA for the CDR3 is TGTGCCAGCAGATTCTACCAGGGGGCCGCCAATCAGCCCCAGCATTTT. Amino acids: CASRFYQGAANQPQHF.

This chain joins TRBV10-2 and TRBJ2-5; D could derive from TRBD1 or TRBD2 (5 bases each). Germline loops: CDR1 WSHSY, CDR2 SAAADI. CDR3 length equals 16 residues. V lost 2 bases and J lost 5, with 18 bases in between. The CDR3 coding sequence is TGCGCCAGCAGTGAGATGACAGCCGGCCGAGGGGAGACCCAGTACTTC. Translating it yields CASSEMTAGRGETQYF.

This clonotype has more than one count but fewer than ten. V and J are TRBV27 and TRBJ1-1; 8 nucleotides match TRBD1. The CDR3 runs 15 residues. Germline CDR1 is MNHEY and CDR2 is SMNVEV (reference sequence). Trimming took 4 bases from V and 3 from J; bases not matched to a gene: 7. CDR3 protein: CASSSLTGADTEAFF. The CDR3, as DNA: TGTGCCAGCAGTTCTTTGACAGGGGCGGACACTGAAGCTTTCTTT.

The chain has TRBV6-5 and TRBJ1-1; weak D call: TRBD1 (5 bases). Germline-derived CDR1 and CDR2 are MNHEY and SVGAGI. The CDR3 is 13 residues long. V was trimmed by 6 bases and J by 9 bases, leaving 17 bases between them. The CDR3 bases are TGTGCCAGCAGACAACGACCTCCAGGGAAAGCTTTCTTT. It is translated as CASRQRPPGKAFF.